This T cell receptor (beta chain) originates from a study of T cell responses to AZD1222 COVID-19 vaccine. The CDR3 totals 14 residues. From germline, CDR1 is MNHEY and CDR2 SVGAGI. V was shortened by 4 bases and J by 7 bases, with 11 bases between the two germline ends. Some clones are missing from TCRdb's copy, which holds only in-frame ones; the method was immunoSEQ multiplex PCR. The table lists more than 80,000 clones, more than 85% of them singletons, with under 3.5% in the top ten. The sample in question was peripheral blood, obtained 28 days after the second AZD1222 dose. This TCR derives from an adult who received the AZD1222 COVID-19 vaccine. The rearrangement joins TRBV6-5 to TRBJ1-6; D unclear. CDR3: CASSFPTKNSPLHF. In DNA form, the CDR3 reads TGTGCCAGCAGTTTCCCCACCAAAAATTCACCCCTCCACTTT.